Listed here are 2 T cell receptor beta chains from one sample, sequenced in a study of control samples from healthy donors and cancer patients. The repertoire was sequenced with immunoSEQ multiplex PCR; TCRdb's copy has only in-frame clones and lacks some. The data hold under 15,000 clones, with approximately 93% observed a single time. The specimen was PBMCs. These receptor sequences come from a man aged 80 or over with lung cancer.

This clone has only one observation. This chain uses TRBV5-1 with TRBJ1-1; a weak D match, TRBD1 (6 bases). CDR3 size: 15 residues. Trimming left V 4 bases short and J 1 base short, with 14 bases between. The germline V gene encodes CDR1 SGHRS and CDR2 YFSETQ. In DNA, the CDR3 is TGCGCCAGCAGCACCTGGACAGATTCGAACACTGAAGCTTTCTTT. Translating it yields CASSTWTDSNTEAFF. The full variable domain, its missing parts supplied by reference TRBV5-1 and TRBJ1-1, is KAGVTQTPRYLIKTRGQQVTLSCSPISGHRSVSWYQQTPGQGLQFLFEYFSETQRNKGNFPGRFSGRQFSNSRSEMNVSTLELGDSALYLCASSTWTDSNTEAFFGQGTRLTVV.

The chain is built from TRBV11-3 and TRBJ2-3; D is unclear. The CDR3 runs 13 residues. The V and J ends lost 4 bases and 2 bases respectively, with 7 bases between them. Germline V CDR1 and CDR2: SGHNT, YENEEA. Here the CDR3 DNA reads TGTGCCAGCAGCTCGGCCGTCACAGATACGCAGTATTTT. This encodes CASSSAVTDTQYF. The full variable domain, rest sourced from reference TRBV11-3 and TRBJ2-3, is EAGVVQSPRYKIIEKKQPVAFWCNPISGHNTLYWYLQNLGQGPELLIRYENEEAVDDSQLPKDRFSAERLKGVDSTLKIQPAELGDSAVYLCASSSAVTDTQYFGPGTRLTVL.